This T cell receptor (beta chain) originates from a study of T cell responses to AZD1222 COVID-19 vaccine. Study-wide results and limits: No repertoire was sampled before or during the peak T cell response, only after it.

Produced via immunoSEQ multiplex PCR; TCRdb's table is partial and in-frame only. The table lists about 92,000 clones, roughly nine tenths of them singletons, with 1.5% to 2% in the top ten. The table lists this clone with a count of one. Antigen unknown. The CDR3 loop spans 14 amino acids. Germline-derived CDR1 and CDR2 are SGDLS and YYNGEE. V lost 3 bases and J 5 bases, leaving 14 bases between the germline ends. The clonotype was recovered from an adult in good health. The source material was peripheral blood, sampled on day 0 of AZD1222 vaccination. This chain connects TRBV9 to TRBJ2-5, with a weak D call TRBD1 (6 bases). CDR3 nucleotides: TGTGCCAGCAGCGCTAGTGGGACATGGGAGACCCAGTACTTC. It translates to CASSASGTWETQYF.